A single sample is the source of the 31 T cell receptor beta chains below, sequenced in a study of T cells after yellow fever vaccination. TCRdb independently ran MiXCR on the 5' RACE reads; one entry per CDR3 protein. The data contain 200,000 to 300,000 distinct CDR3 sequences, approximately 3.6% of them seen just once; the ten biggest clones take up 19%. The source material was PBMCs, sampled 15 days after the yellow fever booster vaccination. These receptors came from a young man who received the YFV17D yellow fever vaccine.

The chain employs TRBV5-1 and TRBJ2-2; perhaps TRBD1 as D (7 bases). V was shortened by 3 bases and J by 6 bases, with 18 bases between the two germline ends. The CDR3 is made up of 16 amino acids. CDR1 is SGHRS and CDR2 is YFSETQ in the germline V gene. CDR3 sequence (DNA): TGCGCCAGCAGCTATCAGGGGGGCTCCCTCGCCGGGGAGCTGTTTTTT. It encodes CASSYQGGSLAGELFF.

This clonotype was counted many times. This chain connects TRBV5-1 to TRBJ2-2; D not certain. V lost 6 bases and J 8 bases, leaving 20 bases between the germline ends. This CDR3 is 15 amino acids long. The V gene's germline CDR1 is SGHRS and CDR2 YFSETQ. The CDR3 DNA reads as TGCGCCAGCACGTCGGCAGATGCACACCGGGGGGAGCTGTTTTTT. Residues: CASTSADAHRGELFF.

The V call is TRBV23-1, the J call TRBJ1-5, with 10 nucleotides matching TRBD1. TRBV23-1 is filed as an ORF, its function uncertain. The length of the CDR3 is 18 residues. V trimming: 0 bases; J trimming: 0 bases; junction bases outside the gene matches: 5. CDR3 nucleotide sequence: TGCGCCAGCAGTCAATCAAACGACAGGGGGCATAGCAATCAGCCCCAGCATTTT. It yields the protein CASSQSNDRGHSNQPQHF.

The table lists this clonotype with a few counts. In nucleotides, the CDR3 is TGTGCCAGCAGTCCTCTTAGCAGACAGTCGCAGCACGGTAATGAAAAACTGTTTTTT. It translates to CASSPLSRQSQHGNEKLFF. The chain couples TRBV28 to TRBJ1-4; TRBD1 is a possible D gene (5 bases). CDR1 and CDR2 (germline): MDHEN, SYDVKM. The V gene lost 5 bases and the J gene lost 4 bases, with 26 bases spanning the gap. The CDR3 has 19 amino acids.

There are many counts of this clonotype. V and J are TRBV20-1 and TRBJ1-5; weak D call: TRBD1 (5 bases). This CDR3 is built from 12 residues. Germline assignment: CDR1 DFQATT and CDR2 SNEGSKA (reference sequence). The V and J ends lost 6 bases and 11 bases respectively, with 17 bases between them. This CDR3 is CSARDRIGAQHF. CDR3 DNA: TGCAGTGCCAGGGACCGGATTGGGGCCCAGCATTTT.

This clonotype was picked up many times. The gene calls are TRBV2 and TRBJ2-3, with D tentatively TRBD1 or TRBD2 (6 bases each). The V gene's germline CDR1 is SNHLY and CDR2 FYNNEI. This CDR3 is built from 12 residues. Trimming left V 8 bases short and J 6 bases short, with 12 bases between. In nucleotides, the CDR3 is TGTGCCAGCCGACTAGGGGGGGATACGCAGTATTTT. It encodes CASRLGGDTQYF.

V gene TRBV28 combines with J gene TRBJ2-3; TRBD1 agrees at 10 bases. From germline, CDR1 is MDHEN and CDR2 SYDVKM. This CDR3 has 15 residues. The V segment lost 8 bases and the J segment 6 bases; nucleotides outside the gene matches: 11. In DNA form, the CDR3 reads TGTGCCAGCGGGGTTCGCGGGACAGGGGCCGATACGCAGTATTTT. Its protein product is CASGVRGTGADTQYF.

This clonotype was detected a few times. The V call is TRBV30, the J call TRBJ1-5; D unclear. V was shortened by 2 bases and J by 4 bases, with 9 bases between the two germline ends. Germline V CDR1 and CDR2: GTSNPN, SVGIG (reference sequence). The CDR3 totals 13 residues. CDR3 coding DNA: TGTGCCTGGAGTTCTCGGCCGAATCAGCCCCAGCATTTT. It encodes CAWSSRPNQPQHF.

In its sample, this clonotype was seen many times. This chain connects TRBV7-9 to TRBJ2-1, with 7 bases matching TRBD2. The V and J ends lost 5 bases and 0 bases, in that order; junction bases with no gene match: 7. Per germline, CDR1 SEHNR and CDR2 FQNEAQ (reference sequence). This CDR3 has 16 residues. In DNA form, the CDR3 reads TGTGCCAGCAGCCCCGGGGGAGGGAGCTCCTACAATGAGCAGTTCTTC. It encodes CASSPGGGSSYNEQFF.

Details on this clonotype: This sequence may be a read error, since a much larger clone differs from it by one base. The chain is built from TRBV6-2 or TRBV6-3 and TRBJ2-2; D is unresolved. This CDR3 comprises 11 residues. V lost 6 bases and J lost 6, with 5 bases in between. Germline V gives CDR1 MNHEY, CDR2 SVGEGT. CDR3 sequence (DNA): TGTGCCAGCAGCGGCTCCGGGGAGCTGTTTTTT. Its protein product is CASSGSGELFF.

At least ten counts were recorded for this clonotype. This rearrangement joins TRBV5-1 to TRBJ1-1; D perhaps matches TRBD1 (5 bases). CDR3 size: 13 residues. V was cut by 2 bases and J by 4 bases, with 9 bases left in between. Looked up from germline, CDR1 is SGHRS and CDR2 is YFSETQ. CDR3 nucleotide sequence: TGCGCCAGCAGCTTCGCGACAGTCACTGAAGCTTTCTTT. This encodes CASSFATVTEAFF.

This clonotype has a count of ten or more. The gene calls are TRBV27 and TRBJ1-6; D gene uncertain. Germline assignment: CDR1 MNHEY and CDR2 SMNVEV (reference sequence). The CDR3 length is 16 residues. The ends were cut back, 3 bases at V and 3 bases at J, with 12 bases in the middle. CDR3 sequence reads: CASSLTRAHYNSPLHF. CDR3 nucleotide sequence: TGTGCCAGCAGTTTGACAAGGGCCCACTATAATTCACCCCTCCACTTT.

This clonotype was observed many times. The chain combines TRBV6-6 with TRBJ1-3, with a possible D match to TRBD1 (6 bases). The CDR3 has 14 residues. The germline gives CDR1 MNHNY, CDR2 SVGAGI (reference sequence). The V gene lost 10 bases and the J gene lost 3 bases, with 16 bases spanning the gap. The CDR3 spells CATNRERGGNTIYF. CDR3 nucleotides: TGTGCCACCAACAGGGAGAGGGGTGGAAACACCATATATTTT.

This clonotype was picked up many times. This rearrangement joins TRBV5-1 to TRBJ2-6; D is unresolved. Germline lookup yields CDR1 SGHRS and CDR2 YFSETQ. V lost 0 bases and J lost 0, with 7 bases in between. This CDR3 is 16 amino acids long. CDR3: CASSLAYGSGANVLTF. The CDR3 DNA follows: TGCGCCAGCAGCTTGGCCTACGGCTCTGGGGCCAACGTCCTGACTTTC.

This clonotype came up many times. The chain combines TRBV20-1 with TRBJ1-1; D remains unclear. Germline CDR1 DFQATT, CDR2 SNEGSKA (reference sequence). Between the trimmed V and J ends, which lost 3 bases and 1 base, there was a span of 12 bases. This CDR3 is 14 amino acids long. The CDR3 DNA reads as TGCAGTGCTAGCGGGAATGAGGGGAACACTGAAGCTTTCTTT. Its translation is CSASGNEGNTEAFF.

This clonotype was recorded at least ten times. J is TRBJ1-1 and V is TRBV7-8; D remains unclear. V was cut by 3 bases and J by 0 bases, with 14 bases left in between. The CDR3 loop spans 16 amino acids. Germline V gives CDR1 SGHVS, CDR2 FQNEAQ. The DNA for the CDR3 is TGTGCCAGCAGCTTTGGTTCTAACGGATTGAACACTGAAGCTTTCTTT. It yields the protein CASSFGSNGLNTEAFF.

At least ten counts were recorded for this clonotype. This sequence joins TRBV3-1 and TRBJ1-1; possible D gene TRBD1, 6 bases. Germline V CDR1 and CDR2: LGHDT, YNNKEL (reference sequence). V was pared by 0 bases and J by 6 bases, with 14 bases between. This CDR3 contains 15 residues. CDR3 nucleotides: TGTGCCAGCAGCCAAGATCAGGGGCAGGGCCCTGAAGCTTTCTTT. Protein: CASSQDQGQGPEAFF.

Ten or more counts support this clonotype. The V gene is TRBV9, the J gene TRBJ2-3; 7 bases agree with TRBD1. The J segment lost 1 base and the V segment lost 8 bases, leaving 7 bases of the junction unmatched. The CDR3 runs 14 residues. CDR1 is SGDLS and CDR2 is YYNGEE in the germline V gene. The chain's CDR3 is CASTTGDGTDTQYF. DNA for the CDR3: TGTGCCAGTACTACAGGGGACGGCACAGATACGCAGTATTTT.

This clonotype was counted ten times or more. The gene calls are TRBV20-1 and TRBJ1-5; TRBD1 matches 8 bases. The V and J ends lost 4 bases and 6 bases, in that order; junction bases with no gene match: 11. Germline values: CDR1 DFQATT, CDR2 SNEGSKA (reference sequence). CDR3 length: 15 residues. The CDR3 DNA reads TGCAGTGCTACGCCAGGGGGCGCGTCTGGTCAGCCCCAGCATTTT. Protein: CSATPGGASGQPQHF.

This clonotype was recorded at least ten times. Compared with germline, one end of the junction differs, possibly owing to a read error. The chain joins TRBV7-7 to TRBJ1-2; TRBD1 is a possible D gene (5 bases). This CDR3 comprises 18 residues. Per germline, CDR1 SSHAT and CDR2 FNYEAQ (reference sequence). CDR3 nucleotides: TGTGCTAGCAGCTTCCCCCGAGGGGAAAGAGCCTCTAACTATGGCTACACCTTC. It is translated as CASSFPRGERASNYGYTF.

J is TRBJ2-7 and V is TRBV20-1; the D is unclear. This CDR3 comprises 11 residues. Trimming removed 5 bases at V and 7 bases at J, with 12 bases between. CDR1 DFQATT and CDR2 SNEGSKA come from the germline V gene (reference sequence). The CDR3 is CSASRVSEQYF. For the CDR3, the DNA is TGCAGTGCTTCCCGGGTGTCGGAGCAGTACTTC.

This clonotype came up many times. The rearrangement links TRBV6-1 to TRBJ1-1, with no clear D. V dropped 7 bases and J dropped 5 bases, with 14 bases sitting between them. Germline values: CDR1 MNHNS, CDR2 SASEGT. The CDR3 spans 13 residues. CDR3 nucleotide sequence: TGTGCCAGCATCTCGACGGGTGGGACTGAAGCTTTCTTT. This translates into CASISTGGTEAFF.

The table lists this clonotype with many counts. The gene calls are TRBV6-1 and TRBJ2-3, with 11 positions matching TRBD2. V shed 5 bases, J shed 4 bases, and the junction held 5 bases outside the gene matches. The V gene's germline CDR1 is MNHNS and CDR2 SASEGT. The CDR3 runs 15 residues. CDR3 residues: CASSPGTSGPDTQYF. Here the CDR3 DNA reads TGTGCCAGCAGTCCCGGGACTAGCGGCCCAGATACGCAGTATTTT.

On this clonotype: A single base separates this from a much larger clone, so it may be a read error. The chain is built from TRBV20-1 and TRBJ2-1; D may match TRBD1 or TRBD2 (6 bases each). The CDR3 extends over 15 amino acids. Trimming removed 1 base at V and 10 bases at J, with 20 bases between. Germline V lookup: CDR1 DFQATT, CDR2 SNEGSKA (reference sequence). CDR3 in amino acids: CSARANRLGGREQFF. DNA for the CDR3: TGCAGTGCTAGAGCGAATAGGCTGGGGGGCCGGGAGCAGTTCTTC.

This clonotype was observed at least ten times. The CDR3 is CASSPGQGANTGELFF. The CDR3 DNA reads TGCGCCAGCAGCCCTGGACAGGGGGCGAACACCGGGGAGCTGTTTTTT. This chain connects TRBV5-1 to TRBJ2-2; 10 bases line up with TRBD1. Per germline, CDR1 SGHRS and CDR2 YFSETQ. This CDR3 is 16 amino acids long. The V and J ends lost 4 bases and 0 bases, in that order; junction bases with no gene match: 3.

This clonotype has a count of ten or more. The CDR3: CSARDSSGNTIYF. The DNA for the CDR3 is TGCAGTGCTCGGGACAGTTCTGGAAACACCATATATTTT. This chain joins TRBV20-1 and TRBJ1-3, with 7 bases identical to TRBD1. The length of the CDR3 is 13 residues. Germline CDR1 DFQATT, CDR2 SNEGSKA (reference sequence). V lost 5 bases and J lost 1; bases outside the gene matches: 2.

The rearrangement uses TRBV5-8 and TRBJ2-1, with TRBD2 matching 8 bases. The CDR3 totals 15 residues. With 1 base clipped from V and 5 bases from J, the junction kept 5 bases outside the gene matches. Germline CDR1 is SGHTS and CDR2 is YDEGEE. CDR3 region: CASSLRGGADNEQFF. CDR3 DNA: TGTGCCAGCAGCTTGCGGGGGGGGGCCGACAATGAGCAGTTCTTC.

Details on this clonotype: A much larger clonotype is one base distant, so this may be a read error. The chain joins TRBV12-3 or TRBV12-4 to TRBJ1-3; perhaps TRBD1 as D (5 bases). V was trimmed by 5 bases and J by 0 bases, leaving 11 bases between them. This CDR3 spans 15 amino acids. The CDR3 DNA follows: TGTGCCAGCAGTCTCCGGGGCAACTCTGGAAACACCATATATTTT. It specifies CASSLRGNSGNTIYF.

This clonotype has ten or more counts. The chain recombines TRBV5-4 with TRBJ1-1; no clear D gene. The CDR3 is made up of 12 amino acids. V was shortened by 3 bases and J by 5 bases, with 8 bases between the two germline ends. Germline V CDR1 and CDR2: SGHNT, YYREEE (reference sequence). The CDR3 spells CASSWGRTEAFF. The DNA of the CDR3 is TGTGCCAGCAGCTGGGGAAGGACTGAAGCTTTCTTT.

V usage is TRBV29-1 and J usage is TRBJ2-3; D not certain. This CDR3 is 11 amino acids long. The germline V and J ends were trimmed by 7 bases and 6 bases, with 11 bases remaining between them. The V gene's germline CDR1 is SQVTM and CDR2 ANQGSEA. The CDR3 loop is CSAGPEDTQYF. DNA for the CDR3: TGCAGCGCCGGACCCGAGGATACGCAGTATTTT.

A few counts support this clonotype. The V call is TRBV6-1, the J call TRBJ1-6; D remains ambiguous. This CDR3 region has 13 residues. Trimming cost V 3 bases and J 8 bases, with 8 bases left between them. Germline values: CDR1 MNHNS, CDR2 SASEGT. The CDR3 loop is CASSEIEYSPLHF. CDR3 nucleotide sequence: TGTGCCAGCAGTGAGATTGAGTATTCACCCCTCCACTTT.